A single T cell receptor (beta chain) is shown here with its context. The data belong to a study of T cell changes during pregnancy in multiple sclerosis. V shed 3 bases, J shed 0 bases, and the junction held 8 bases outside the gene matches. The germline V gene encodes CDR1 SGHTA and CDR2 FQGNSA. CDR3 length equals 17 residues. The table came from immunoSEQ multiplex PCR; TCRdb's copy has only in-frame clones and leaves some out. Among under 80,000 clones listed, 92% were seen once. The TCR was taken from a female donor in good health, enrolled as a control in a pregnancy study. The sequenced sample was peripheral blood, obtained after pregnancy. The J gene is TRBJ2-3, the V gene TRBV7-2; 8 positions agree with TRBD2. The CDR3 DNA sequence: TGTGCCAGCAGCTTTCCCGCGGGAGGCCCTAGCACAGATACGCAGTATTTT. Protein: CASSFPAGGPSTDTQYF.